The 27 T cell receptor beta chains given below trace back to one sample, sequenced in a study of Ad26.COV2.S vaccination and SARS-CoV-2 variants. The method was immunoSEQ multiplex PCR; TCRdb's version includes in-frame clones alone and lacks a portion of them. The sample carries hundreds of thousands of clones, roughly nine tenths recorded once. The sample in question was peripheral blood, obtained after recovery from COVID-19. The receptors originated from a human donor who had recovered from COVID-19.

Note on this clone: The same CDR3 can be traced to other DNA sequences in this sample. This sequence joins TRBV6-2 or TRBV6-3 and TRBJ1-6; D gene uncertain. Looked up from germline, CDR1 is MNHEY and CDR2 is SVGEGT. The CDR3 consists of 12 residues. V lost 0 bases, J lost 7 bases, and 1 base lay in between. The CDR3 DNA reads TGTGCCAGCAGTTACTCCAATTCACCCCTCCACTTT. Its translation is CASSYSNSPLHF.

This chain links TRBV5-1 with TRBJ1-2; D is possibly TRBD1 (6 bases). The CDR3 spans 15 residues. V lost 2 bases, J lost 0 bases, and 11 bases lay in between. Germline lookup yields CDR1 SGHRS and CDR2 YFSETQ. Written as DNA, the CDR3 is TGCGCCAGCAGCTTAGAGACAGGAGCTAACTATGGCTACACCTTC. It specifies CASSLETGANYGYTF. The full variable domain, completed using reference TRBV5-1 and TRBJ1-2, is KAGVTQTPRYLIKTRGQQVTLSCSPISGHRSVSWYQQTPGQGLQFLFEYFSETQRNKGNFPGRFSGRQFSNSRSEMNVSTLELGDSALYLCASSLETGANYGYTFGSGTRLTVV.

The genes are TRBV24-1 and TRBJ2-2, with a possible D match to TRBD2 (6 bases). The CDR3 runs to 16 residues. Trimming took off 4 bases at V and 1 base at J, with 12 bases between the two ends. Germline CDR1 reads KGHDR; CDR2 reads SFDVKD. Written as DNA, the CDR3 is TGTGCCACCAGTGAAACCGGGACTGGGAACACCGGGGAGCTGTTTTTT. Translated, it gives CATSETGTGNTGELFF.

The rearrangement uses TRBV14 and TRBJ2-3; 7 bases fit TRBD2. From germline, CDR1 is SGHDN and CDR2 FVKESK. The trim removed 4 bases at V and 3 bases at J, leaving 10 bases unmatched. The CDR3 has 16 amino acids. This CDR3 is CASSPLAGDGTDTQYF. In DNA, the CDR3 is TGTGCCAGCAGCCCCCTCGCGGGGGATGGGACAGATACGCAGTATTTT.

This rearrangement joins TRBV5-1 to TRBJ1-6; D uncertain. The V end was cut by 0 bases, the J end by 7 bases, with 8 bases between. Per germline, CDR1 SGHRS and CDR2 YFSETQ. CDR3 length: 14 amino acids. The CDR3 region has the DNA TGCGCCAGCAGCTTGGCCGCGGGAAATTCACCCCTCCACTTT. This sequence encodes CASSLAAGNSPLHF.

The chain combines TRBV6-5 with TRBJ1-2; unclear D gene. The CDR3 covers 16 residues. Germline lookup yields CDR1 MNHEY and CDR2 SVGAGI. Trimming took off 4 bases at V and 4 bases at J, with 19 bases between the two ends. The chain's CDR3 is CASSSHRVEFFYGYTF. The CDR3 DNA reads TGTGCCAGCAGTTCCCATCGGGTAGAATTTTTCTATGGCTACACCTTC.

This chain uses TRBV7-3 with TRBJ2-6; D gene unclear. Per germline, CDR1 SGHTA and CDR2 FQGTGA. This CDR3 has 16 residues. V was shortened by 6 bases and J by 12 bases, with 24 bases between the two germline ends. The CDR3 protein is CASRPTGGSGLSVLTF. The CDR3, as DNA: TGTGCCAGCAGGCCGACGGGCGGCAGTGGATTAAGCGTCCTGACTTTC.

This chain joins TRBV7-2 and TRBJ2-5; TRBD1 might be the D (5 bases). The CDR3 runs to 14 residues. V was shortened by 1 base and J by 5 bases, with 11 bases between the two germline ends. Germline V lookup: CDR1 SGHTA, CDR2 FQGNSA. The CDR3 spells CASSLVAGWETQYF. The CDR3 nucleotides read TGTGCCAGCAGCTTAGTGGCAGGGTGGGAGACCCAGTACTTC. The full variable domain, rest sourced from reference TRBV7-2 and TRBJ2-5, is GAGVSQSPSNKVTEKGKDVELRCDPISGHTALYWYRQSLGQGLEFLIYFQGNSAPDKSGLPSDRFSAERTGGSVSTLTIQRTQQEDSAVYLCASSLVAGWETQYFGPGTRLLVL.

V is TRBV6-5 and J is TRBJ1-1; D is unresolved. V lost 4 bases and J 3 bases, leaving 15 bases between the germline ends. The CDR3 contains 15 residues. The germline V gene encodes CDR1 MNHEY and CDR2 SVGAGI. As DNA, the CDR3 is TGTGCCAGCAGTTTTAATACCGCGGGGTACACTGAAGCTTTCTTT. This encodes CASSFNTAGYTEAFF.

The chain is built from TRBV6-6 and TRBJ1-6, with 7 bases identical to TRBD1. The trim removed 5 bases at V and 17 bases at J, leaving 12 bases unmatched. The CDR3 is 13 residues long. The germline gives CDR1 MNHNY, CDR2 SVGAGI (reference sequence). DNA for the CDR3: TGTGCCAGCAGTCATACCTCACAGGGGAGTTTCCACTTT. Translating it yields CASSHTSQGSFHF.

V usage is TRBV7-9 and J usage is TRBJ2-1, with unresolved D. Germline CDR1 is SEHNR and CDR2 is FQNEAQ (reference sequence). Trimming took off 3 bases at V and 4 bases at J, with 13 bases between the two ends. The CDR3 sequence is 15 residues long. The CDR3 DNA follows: TGTGCCAGCAGCTTGAGAAGAGCTCCGTACAATGAGCAGTTCTTC. Amino acid sequence: CASSLRRAPYNEQFF.

This chain links TRBV7-8 with TRBJ2-1, with TRBD1 as a possible D gene (6 bases). The CDR3 contains 15 residues. The ends were cut back, 3 bases at V and 2 bases at J, with 11 bases in the middle. The germline gives CDR1 SGHVS, CDR2 FQNEAQ. CDR3 in amino acids: CASSFHRVPYNEQFF. The CDR3 coding sequence is TGTGCCAGCAGCTTCCACAGGGTCCCCTACAATGAGCAGTTCTTC.

The J gene is TRBJ1-1, the V gene TRBV16; no definite D call. The germline V gene has CDR1 KGHSY and CDR2 FQNENV. V lost 0 bases to trimming and J lost 6 bases, with 8 bases between them. This CDR3 has 13 residues. CDR3 residues: CASSQSETPEAFF. CDR3 DNA: TGTGCCAGCAGCCAATCTGAGACCCCTGAAGCTTTCTTT.

The V and J genes are TRBV7-9 and TRBJ1-2; D unclear. The CDR3 is 15 residues long. V dropped 1 base and J dropped 0 bases, with 9 bases sitting between them. Germline V gene lookup returns CDR1 SEHNR and CDR2 FQNEAQ (reference sequence). As DNA, the CDR3 is TGTGCCAGCAGCTTAGTACAGCCTGCTAACTATGGCTACACCTTC. This sequence encodes CASSLVQPANYGYTF.

The chain combines TRBV27 with TRBJ1-6; no clear D. The ends were cut back, 6 bases at V and 7 bases at J, with 4 bases in the middle. Germline CDR1 MNHEY, CDR2 SMNVEV (reference sequence). The CDR3 has 11 amino acids. This CDR3 reads CASRNNSPLHF. The DNA of the CDR3 is TGTGCCAGCAGGAACAATTCACCCCTCCACTTT.

The chain is built from TRBV7-9 and TRBJ1-2; D unclear. This CDR3 is 17 amino acids long. V was cut by 5 bases and J by 4 bases, with 23 bases left in between. Germline CDR1 SEHNR, CDR2 FQNEAQ (reference sequence). CDR3 sequence: CASSGEHGRVLGYGYTF. The CDR3 DNA reads as TGTGCCAGCAGCGGGGAACACGGGAGGGTTTTAGGCTATGGCTACACCTTC.

The chain links TRBV2 to TRBJ2-2, with 7 bases aligning to TRBD1. The ends lost 6 bases at V and 3 bases at J; junction bases unmatched: 1. Germline V lookup: CDR1 SNHLY, CDR2 FYNNEI. CDR3 size: 13 residues. CDR3 bases: TGTGCCAGCAGGACAGGGTACACCGGGGAGCTGTTTTTT. This translates into CASRTGYTGELFF. Full variable domain (outside the CDR3, taken from reference TRBV2 and TRBJ2-2): EPEVTQTPSHQVTQMGQEVILRCVPISNHLYFYWYRQILGQKVEFLVSFYNNEISEKSEIFDDQFSVERPDGSNFTLKIRSTKLEDSAMYFCASRTGYTGELFFGEGSRLTVL.

The chain employs TRBV6-6 and TRBJ1-5, with TRBD1 as a possible D gene (6 bases). This CDR3 spans 15 amino acids. The germline V gene encodes CDR1 MNHNY and CDR2 SVGAGI (reference sequence). Trimming removed 2 bases at V and 3 bases at J, with 11 bases between. The DNA for the CDR3 is TGTGCCAGCAGTTACCCGGACAGATTCAATCAGCCCCAGCATTTT. This codes for CASSYPDRFNQPQHF.

In DNA, the CDR3 is TGTGCCAGCAGTGTGACCTCCTACGAGCAGTACTTC. Translated, it gives CASSVTSYEQYF. V usage is TRBV2 and J usage is TRBJ2-7; D is unresolved. V was clipped by 4 bases and J by 0 bases, with 4 bases between them. Germline V gives CDR1 SNHLY, CDR2 FYNNEI. The CDR3 has 12 residues.

For this clone: The same CDR3 arises from other DNA sequences in this sample as well. The chain has TRBV2 and TRBJ2-1; no definite D call. CDR1 and CDR2 (germline): SNHLY, FYNNEI. Trimming removed 1 base from V and 10 bases from J, with 11 bases in between. The CDR3 contains 13 residues. The CDR3 nucleotides read TGTGCCAGCAGTGAAGGCCCACCGAGGGAGCAGTTCTTC. This gives the protein CASSEGPPREQFF.

This chain uses TRBV9 with TRBJ1-2; D might be TRBD1 (6 bases). Germline assignment: CDR1 SGDLS and CDR2 YYNGEE. V was shortened by 1 base and J by 8 bases, with 12 bases between the two germline ends. The CDR3 runs 13 residues. The CDR3: CASSVQGIDGYTF. The CDR3 bases are TGTGCCAGCAGCGTACAGGGGATAGACGGCTACACCTTC.

The chain recombines TRBV7-9 with TRBJ1-1; TRBD1 agrees at 8 bases. V dropped 4 bases and J dropped 1; count of bases not matched to a gene: 8. The CDR3 sequence is 16 residues long. Germline V gene lookup returns CDR1 SEHNR and CDR2 FQNEAQ (reference sequence). The CDR3 DNA follows: TGTGCCAGCAGCTCGTCGACAGGGGCGAGGAACACTGAAGCTTTCTTT. Protein: CASSSSTGARNTEAFF.

In its sample, this clone was seen once. The rearrangement links TRBV21-1 to TRBJ2-2; no DNA check was done on the table's D call, TRBD2. TRBV21-1 is classified as a pseudogene. The CDR3 covers 17 residues. The CDR3 here is CASSTFPGGLNTGELFF. Written as DNA, the CDR3 is TGTGCCAGCAGCACCTTCCCGGGGGGATTGAACACCGGGGAGCTGTTTTTT.

This chain uses TRBV14 with TRBJ1-1; a possible D gene is TRBD1 (5 bases). Germline assignment: CDR1 SGHDN and CDR2 FVKESK. Trimming stripped 2 bases from V and 1 base from J, with 14 bases between. CDR3 length: 16 amino acids. CDR3 residues: CASSQISGLGNTEAFF. The CDR3 DNA is TGTGCCAGCAGCCAAATTTCAGGGTTAGGGAACACTGAAGCTTTCTTT.

This chain connects TRBV28 to TRBJ2-2, with 11 bases matching TRBD2. The germline gives CDR1 MDHEN, CDR2 SYDVKM. The length of the CDR3 is 16 residues. Trimming took 5 bases from V and 1 from J; bases not matched to a gene: 3. The CDR3 DNA follows: TGTGCCAGCAGTCCTGGACTAGCGGGGAACACCGGGGAGCTGTTTTTT. It is translated as CASSPGLAGNTGELFF.

This chain links TRBV18 with TRBJ2-2, with a tentative D call TRBD1 (6 bases). The CDR3 loop spans 16 amino acids. V lost 3 bases and J lost 0, with 11 bases in between. Germline assignment: CDR1 KGHSH and CDR2 LQKENI. The CDR3 protein is CASSPPGTTNTGELFF. The DNA for the CDR3 is TGTGCCAGCTCACCCCCCGGGACAACGAACACCGGGGAGCTGTTTTTT.

This chain links TRBV29-1 with TRBJ2-2, with 9 bases aligning to TRBD1. The CDR3 sequence is 15 residues long. Germline loops: CDR1 SQVTM, CDR2 ANQGSEA. J was trimmed by 5 bases and V by 6 bases; bases with no gene match: 10. Here the CDR3 reads CSVTTGGARTGELFF. The CDR3 DNA follows: TGCAGCGTCACCACAGGGGGCGCACGGACCGGGGAGCTGTTTTTT.